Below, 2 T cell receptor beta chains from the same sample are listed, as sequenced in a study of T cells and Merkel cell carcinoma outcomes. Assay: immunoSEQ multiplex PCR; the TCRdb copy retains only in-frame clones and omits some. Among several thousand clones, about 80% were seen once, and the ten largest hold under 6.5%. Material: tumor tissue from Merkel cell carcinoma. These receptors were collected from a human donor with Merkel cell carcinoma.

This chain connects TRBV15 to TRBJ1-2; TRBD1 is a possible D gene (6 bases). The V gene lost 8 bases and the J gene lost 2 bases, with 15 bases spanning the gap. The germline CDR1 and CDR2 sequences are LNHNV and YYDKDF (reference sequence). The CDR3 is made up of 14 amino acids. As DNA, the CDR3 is TGTGCCACCCGCTTTATAACAGGGAACTATGGCTACACCTTC. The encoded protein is CATRFITGNYGYTF.

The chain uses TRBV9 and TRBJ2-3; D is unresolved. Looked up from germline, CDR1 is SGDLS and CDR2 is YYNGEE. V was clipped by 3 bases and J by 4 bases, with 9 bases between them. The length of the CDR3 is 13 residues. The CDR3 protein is CASSARPSDTQYF. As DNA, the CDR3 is TGTGCCAGCAGCGCCCGGCCGTCAGATACGCAGTATTTT.